The T cell receptor (beta chain) under discussion was sequenced for a study of blood T cell repertoires in COVID-19. Study background: Donors in the United States, Italy and Spain gave samples during acute or convalescent COVID-19.

Data came from immunoSEQ multiplex PCR; TCRdb stores just in-frame clones and leaves some out. This table has roughly 200,000 clones, 75% to 90% appearing once. The germline V gene has CDR1 MNHEY and CDR2 SVGAGI. The CDR3 is 15 residues long. Trimming cost V 3 bases and J 10 bases; bases outside gene matches: 11. The sequencing sample was made of peripheral blood. The chain couples TRBV6-5 to TRBJ2-1; 8 bases fit TRBD2. The source of this sequence is a man aged 60-69 years with acute or convalescent COVID-19. This chain's CDR3 is CASSYIPGGPGEQFF. The CDR3 DNA reads TGTGCCAGCAGTTATATCCCGGGAGGGCCAGGAGAGCAGTTCTTC.